These 3 T cell receptor beta chains were all obtained from the same sample, sequenced in a study of T cell repertoires in ileal Crohn's disease. Measured with immunoSEQ multiplex PCR; TCRdb has only the in-frame clones, and not every one. Among 25,000 to 30,000 clones listed, about 81% were seen once. The sample consisted of ileal tissue. The receptors originated from an adult with Crohn's disease.

As for this clone: Other DNA sequences within the sample encode an identical CDR3. This chain uses TRBV5-1 with TRBJ2-7; 9 bases map to TRBD1. The CDR3 loop spans 14 amino acids. Germline V gene lookup returns CDR1 SGHRS and CDR2 YFSETQ. The V and J ends lost 0 bases and 3 bases, in that order; junction bases with no gene match: 1. Here the CDR3 reads CASSLGDRVYEQYF. As DNA, the CDR3 is TGCGCCAGCAGCTTGGGGGACAGGGTCTACGAGCAGTACTTC. Looking up the rest from reference TRBV5-1 and TRBJ2-7 gives the full variable domain: KAGVTQTPRYLIKTRGQQVTLSCSPISGHRSVSWYQQTPGQGLQFLFEYFSETQRNKGNFPGRFSGRQFSNSRSEMNVSTLELGDSALYLCASSLGDRVYEQYFGPGTRLTVT.

About this clone: Germline is not matched at one junction end, which may reflect a read error. The chain recombines TRBV27 with TRBJ1-5, with D unresolved. The CDR3 contains 13 residues. CDR1 and CDR2 from the germline V gene are MNHEY and SMNVEV (reference sequence). CDR3 DNA: TGTGCCAGCAGTTCGGTAAGCACTCAGCCCCAGCATTTT. Translation: CASSSVSTQPQHF.

This rearrangement joins TRBV29-1 to TRBJ2-2; TRBD2 is a possible D gene (7 bases). V lost 5 bases and J lost 5, with 21 bases in between. This CDR3 has 16 residues. Looked up from germline, CDR1 is SQVTM and CDR2 is ANQGSEA. DNA of the CDR3: TGCAGCGTTCAAGGTACCGGGGGGCGCCGGACCGGGGAGCTGTTTTTT. Amino acids: CSVQGTGGRRTGELFF.